The clone carrying this T cell receptor beta chain appeared a few times. The sample belongs to a study of blood T cells in healthy people across ages. This CDR3 contains 14 residues. With a J-beta primer mix and a sample-barcoded 5' primer, a second PCR ran about 7 to 12 cycles. TCRdb reanalysed the 5' RACE reads using MiXCR and keeps one entry per CDR3 protein. Among about a million distinct CDR3 sequences listed, 45% to 50% were seen once. The origin of this receptor is a young man in good health. The source material was blood. The gene calls are TRBV21-1 and TRBJ1-5; TRBD1, as called in the table, went unchecked against the DNA. TRBV21-1 counts as a pseudogene. CDR3 bases: TGTGCCGGCCCACAGGGGTATAGCAATCAGCCCCAGCATTTT. Translating it yields CAGPQGYSNQPQHF.